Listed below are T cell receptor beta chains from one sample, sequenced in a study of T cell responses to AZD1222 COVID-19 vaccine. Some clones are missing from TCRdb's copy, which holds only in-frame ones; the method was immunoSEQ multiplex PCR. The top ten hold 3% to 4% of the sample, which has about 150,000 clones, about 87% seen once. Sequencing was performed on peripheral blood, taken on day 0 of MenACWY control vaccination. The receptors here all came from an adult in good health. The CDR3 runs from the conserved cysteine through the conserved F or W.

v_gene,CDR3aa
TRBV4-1,CASSPLGLMNTEAFF
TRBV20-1,CSASERTQYF
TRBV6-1,CASSDSAGQPQHF
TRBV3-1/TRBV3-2,CAGGEQYF
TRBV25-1,CASRGTSGIYEQYF
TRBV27,CASSLFGRPEGSNQPQHF
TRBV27,CASSSTGLAGGSSYNEQFF
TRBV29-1,CSVELAGSYEQYF
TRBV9,CASSPRTGANEKLFF
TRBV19,CASSYGTATTNEKLFF
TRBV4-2,CASSQEPRATYGYTF
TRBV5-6,CASSLRGLNEKLFF
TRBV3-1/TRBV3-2,CASSQGQLTFNQPQHF
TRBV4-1,CASSKGDRGNEKLFF
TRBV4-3,CASSPITGFGYTF
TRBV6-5,CASSHPGRERETQYF
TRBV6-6,CASSYRNEQFF
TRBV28,CASRPSLYNEQFF
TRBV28,CASTRGRAEAFF
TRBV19,CASSGRDARSYNEQFF
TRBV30,CAWRQDSNQPQHF
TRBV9,CASSSRMAGGTEAFF
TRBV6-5,CASSSPTTGEDGYTF
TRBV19,CASSMGPSDQGNTIYF
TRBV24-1,CATSDTLPREDTQYF
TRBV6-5,CASSYSDGREGYTF
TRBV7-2,CASSLQRSSYNEQFF
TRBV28,CASSLWEARDLNTEAFF
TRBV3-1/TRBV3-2,CASSQGASSEQYF
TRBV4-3,CASSQVAGATGNTIYF
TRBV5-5,CASSGRTSGGNTGELFF
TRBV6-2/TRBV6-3,CASSPDSSYEQYF
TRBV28,CASSFGTSGGWSYNEQFF
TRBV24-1,CATSDLGRNYGYTF
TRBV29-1,CSAQRDRLRTEAFF
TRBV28,CASRPGPRRQSPLHF
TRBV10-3,CAISVDGSGNTIYF
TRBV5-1,CASSPGVSPSGANVLTF
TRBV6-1,CASSEADYGYTF
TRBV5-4,CASSKGQDANYGYTF
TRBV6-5,CASLGQPQHF
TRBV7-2,CASSARGTGSGYTF
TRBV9,CASSGTGVLINEQFF
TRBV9,CASSVVVAGVAEQFF
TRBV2,CATKGGPNTGELFF
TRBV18,CASSPRYPTGLETQYF
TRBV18,CASSPEGQGSPLHF
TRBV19,CASSMDRDRPQHF
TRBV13,CASRSSPGEQFF
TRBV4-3,CASSQDPVNTEAFF
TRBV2,CASSGASRSGYTF
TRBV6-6,CASNFGRVTDTQYF
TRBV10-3,CATLTGAANYGYTF
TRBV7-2,CASSPESGRTEAFF
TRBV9,CASSPRLAGGPTGELFF
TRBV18,CASSPISSGQGSNYGYTF
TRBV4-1,CASSQDIWTQGEKLFF